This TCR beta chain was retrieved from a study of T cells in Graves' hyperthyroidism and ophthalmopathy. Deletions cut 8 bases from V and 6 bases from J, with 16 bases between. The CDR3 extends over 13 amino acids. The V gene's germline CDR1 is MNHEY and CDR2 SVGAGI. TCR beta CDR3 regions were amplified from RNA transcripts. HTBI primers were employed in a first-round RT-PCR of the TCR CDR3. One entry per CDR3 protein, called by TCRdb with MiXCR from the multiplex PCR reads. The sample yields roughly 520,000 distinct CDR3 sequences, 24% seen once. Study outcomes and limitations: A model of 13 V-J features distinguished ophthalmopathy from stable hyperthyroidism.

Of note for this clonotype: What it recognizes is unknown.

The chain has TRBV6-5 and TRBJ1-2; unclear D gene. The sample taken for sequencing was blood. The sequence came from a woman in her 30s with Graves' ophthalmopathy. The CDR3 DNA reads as TGTGCCAGCGGTTCGGCAGCCACCCATGGCTACACCTTC. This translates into CASGSAATHGYTF.